The rows below give T cell receptor beta chains drawn from one sample of a study of CD8+ T cells in alopecia areata. Clones were sequenced by immunoSEQ multiplex PCR, and TCRdb holds only the in-frame ones, with some missing. The table includes about 7,400 clones, less than 75% detected once. This specimen was skin, taken at week 0. The receptors stem from a human donor with alopecia areata. Both conserved end residues are part of each CDR3. The D gene is left open where the match is weak. Rows give clone size only sometimes, using once, few, many, or a class for an expanded clone.

CDR3aa,CDR3nt,d_gene,v_gene,abundance,j_gene
CASSLAGDTEAFF,TGTGCCAGCAGCTTGGCAGGGGACACTGAAGCTTTCTTT,.,TRBV5-4,.,TRBJ1-1
CASSQRSGAGGNQPQHF,TGTGCCAGCTCACAAAGGTCCGGGGCTGGGGGCAATCAGCCCCAGCATTTT,.,TRBV18,few,TRBJ1-5
CASSDPRGTGELFF,TGTGCCAGCAGTGACCCCCGTGGAACCGGGGAGCTGTTTTTT,.,TRBV25-1,.,TRBJ2-2
CASSLWPGSTEAFF,TGTGCCAGCAGCTTATGGCCAGGGAGCACTGAAGCTTTCTTT,.,TRBV7-2,.,TRBJ1-1
CASSPPGQRYNEQFF,TGTGCCAGCAGCCCTCCCGGACAGAGATACAATGAGCAGTTCTTC,.,TRBV7-2,few,TRBJ2-1
CASSFSGTSTDTQYF,TGTGCCAGCAGCTTCAGCGGTACTAGCACAGATACGCAGTATTTT,.,TRBV7-3,.,TRBJ2-3
CASSGLAGTGELFF,TGTGCCAGCAGTGGACTAGCGGGGACCGGGGAGCTGTTTTTT,TRBD2,TRBV2,.,TRBJ2-2
CASSRPGQGYEQFF,TGTGCCAGCAGTCGACCGGGACAGGGGTATGAGCAGTTCTTC,TRBD1,TRBV2,.,TRBJ2-1
CASSNRDSNSPLHF,TGTGCCAGCAGCAACAGGGATTCTAATTCACCCCTCCACTTT,.,TRBV13,.,TRBJ1-6
CASSQAGDTQYF,TGTGCCAGCAGCCAAGCAGGAGATACGCAGTATTTT,.,TRBV4-2,few,TRBJ2-3
CASSRDRVYGYTF,TGTGCCAGCAGCCGGGACAGGGTCTATGGCTACACCTTC,TRBD1,TRBV6-5,.,TRBJ1-2
CASSGQNTGELFF,TGTGCCAGCAGCGGACAGAACACCGGGGAGCTGTTTTTT,.,TRBV11-1,.,TRBJ2-2
CAWERTGELFF,TGTGCCTGGGAGAGGACCGGGGAGCTGTTTTTT,.,TRBV30,.,TRBJ2-2
CASSPDPSSYGYTF,TGTGCCAGCAGCCCCGACCCCTCGAGCTATGGCTACACCTTC,.,TRBV7-2,.,TRBJ1-2
CASSLGSSARTDTQYF,TGTGCTAGCAGCTTAGGATCCAGCGCCCGCACAGATACGCAGTATTTT,.,TRBV7-7,.,TRBJ2-3
CAWTPGTGVQEQYF,TGTGCCTGGACTCCAGGGACAGGGGTTCAGGAGCAGTACTTC,TRBD1,TRBV30,large,TRBJ2-7
CASSGGGGAFNEQFF,TGTGCCAGCAGTGGGGGCGGGGGGGCGTTCAATGAGCAGTTCTTC,TRBD2,TRBV2,few,TRBJ2-1
CASSFASSTYNEQFF,TGTGCCAGCAGCTTTGCGAGCAGCACGTACAATGAGCAGTTCTTC,.,TRBV11-3,.,TRBJ2-1
CASSFDNRQPQHF,TGTGCCAGCAGTTTCGACAACCGTCAGCCCCAGCATTTT,.,TRBV27,.,TRBJ1-5
CASSQDNRAGPAKNIQYF,TGTGCCAGCAGCCAAGATAACCGGGCAGGCCCAGCCAAAAACATTCAGTACTTC,.,TRBV4-2,.,TRBJ2-4
CASSVTGGNEQFF,TGCGCCAGCAGCGTGACAGGGGGCAATGAGCAGTTCTTC,TRBD1,TRBV5-1,.,TRBJ2-1
CASSSTSGVLNEQFF,TGTGCCAGCAGCTCAACTAGCGGGGTGCTCAATGAGCAGTTCTTC,TRBD2,TRBV5-4,.,TRBJ2-1
CAISETDSPGTQYF,TGTGCCATCAGTGAAACGGACAGTCCGGGTACGCAGTATTTT,.,TRBV10-3,.,TRBJ2-3
CASSLRASSYNEQFF,TGCGCCAGCAGCTTGCGAGCCAGCTCCTACAATGAGCAGTTCTTC,.,TRBV5-1,.,TRBJ2-1
CASSLARDRVTDTQYF,TGTGCCAGCAGCTTAGCTCGGGACAGGGTAACAGATACGCAGTATTTT,TRBD1,TRBV11-1,few,TRBJ2-3
CASSFQKNEQFF,TGTGCCAGCAGCTTCCAGAAGAATGAGCAGTTCTTC,.,TRBV7-2,few,TRBJ2-1
CASSNGLAGGTEETQYF,TGTGCCAGCAGCAACGGACTAGCGGGGGGGACTGAAGAGACCCAGTACTTC,TRBD2,TRBV7-2,.,TRBJ2-5
CASSPPPRLGSYNEQFF,TGTGCCAGCAGCCCACCCCCGCGGCTGGGCTCCTACAATGAGCAGTTCTTC,.,TRBV7-9,.,TRBJ2-1
CASSYITGNSNQPQHF,TGTGCCAGCAGTTACATCACGGGTAATAGCAATCAGCCCCAGCATTTT,.,TRBV6-6,once,TRBJ1-5
CASSLTGMNTEAFF,TGCGCCAGCAGCCTGACAGGGATGAACACTGAAGCTTTCTTT,TRBD1,TRBV5-1,.,TRBJ1-1
CAISESSGAHSYEQYF,TGTGCCATCAGTGAGTCGTCTGGGGCGCACTCCTACGAGCAGTACTTC,.,TRBV10-3,.,TRBJ2-7
CASSQDWTSGVNTQYF,TGCGCCAGCAGCCAAGACTGGACTAGCGGGGTGAATACGCAGTATTTT,TRBD2,TRBV4-3,.,TRBJ2-3
CASSPRWGTEAFF,TGTGCCAGCAGCCCGAGATGGGGCACTGAAGCTTTCTTT,.,TRBV9,few,TRBJ1-1
CASGQVEKLFF,TGTGCCAGCGGACAGGTTGAAAAACTGTTTTTT,TRBD1,TRBV6-1,.,TRBJ1-4
CASSMRGYMNTEAFF,TGTGCCAGCAGCATGAGGGGTTACATGAACACTGAAGCTTTCTTT,.,TRBV11-2,.,TRBJ1-1
CASSLDISGANVLTF,TGTGCCAGCAGCTTAGACATCTCTGGGGCCAACGTCCTGACTTTC,.,TRBV11-2,once,TRBJ2-6
CASSLDKRTNEKLFF,TGCGCCAGCAGCTTGGACAAAAGGACTAATGAAAAACTGTTTTTT,.,TRBV5-1,few,TRBJ1-4
CASSIDGPPGPYNEQFF,TGTGCCAGTAGTATAGATGGACCCCCAGGTCCCTACAATGAGCAGTTCTTC,.,TRBV19,few,TRBJ2-1